At least ten counts were recorded for the clone carrying this T cell receptor beta chain. Its antigen is as yet unknown. As to time point: patch test 2, 6 weeks after DPC sensitization. Treatment noted: therapeutic diphenylcyclopropenone sensitization with weekly scalp DPC. Total RNA was isolated from whole blood that had not been fractionated. From the RACE reads, TCRdb called clonotypes with MiXCR, one entry per CDR3 protein. The sample consists of 110,000 or so distinct CDR3 sequences, less than 10% of them appearing once. CDR1 MDHEN and CDR2 SYDVKM come from the germline V gene. The CDR3 sequence is 14 residues long. With 6 bases removed from V and 0 bases from J, the gap between germline ends came to 12 bases. The data were taken from a study of human T cells and chemical hapten exposure. About the research overall: Mostly female, the patients presented with alopecia areata, totalis or universalis. Findings and caveats of the study: Expanded TCRs created a significantly greater count of big CDR3 similarity clusters than controls did.

The receptor was isolated from a woman in her forties with alopecia areata. Some clones in this sample may be carry-over from other donors' samples. The input for sequencing was whole blood, taken in connection with sensitization to the hapten diphenylcyclopropenone (DPC). V is TRBV28 and J is TRBJ2-7; D remains unclear. CDR3 nucleotide sequence: TGTGCCAGCAGGGTCTCCCCCGGCTCCTACGAGCAGTACTTC. Translated, it gives CASRVSPGSYEQYF. Filled out from reference TRBV28 and TRBJ2-7, the complete variable domain reads DVKVTQSSRYLVKRTGEKVFLECVQDMDHENMFWYRQDPGLGLRLIYFSYDVKMKEKGDIPEGYSVSREKKERFSLILESASTNQTSMYLCASRVSPGSYEQYFGPGTRLTVT.